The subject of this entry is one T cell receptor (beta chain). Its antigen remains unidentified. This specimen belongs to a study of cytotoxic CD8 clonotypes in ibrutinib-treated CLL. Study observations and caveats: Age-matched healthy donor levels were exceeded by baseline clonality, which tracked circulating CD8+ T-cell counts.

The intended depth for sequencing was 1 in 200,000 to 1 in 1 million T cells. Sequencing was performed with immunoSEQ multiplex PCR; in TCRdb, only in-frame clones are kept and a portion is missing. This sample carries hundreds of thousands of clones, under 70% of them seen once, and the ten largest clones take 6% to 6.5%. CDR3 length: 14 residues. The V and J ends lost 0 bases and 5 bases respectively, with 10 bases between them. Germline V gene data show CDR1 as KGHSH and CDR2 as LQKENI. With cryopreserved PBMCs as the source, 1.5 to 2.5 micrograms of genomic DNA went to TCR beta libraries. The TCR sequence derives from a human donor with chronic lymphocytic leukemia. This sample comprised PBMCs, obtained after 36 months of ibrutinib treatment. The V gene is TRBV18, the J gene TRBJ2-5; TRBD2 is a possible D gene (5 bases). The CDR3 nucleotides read TGTGCCAGCTCACCACCGGCTAGCCTTGAGACCCAGTACTTC. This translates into CASSPPASLETQYF.